Listed below are T cell receptor beta chains from one sample, sequenced in a study of identical twins. TCRdb analysed the 5' RACE reads with MiXCR anew, one entry per CDR3 protein. The table records around 680,000 distinct CDR3 sequences, approximately 9% of them present only once. These data also formed part of another study, on yellow fever vaccine responses in identical twins.

The sample comprised PBMCs. These receptors all stem from a woman in her late teens or twenties in good health. Each CDR3 is given with its conserved first and last residue. A D gene is named only where the DNA matches it firmly. The listing skips clone size in some rows; elsewhere it reads once, few, many or a size class.

J gene,CDR3 length,D gene,clone size,V gene,CDR3 DNA,CDR3 protein
TRBJ2-3,15,NA,few,TRBV5-1,TGCGCCAGCAGCTTAAGAGGGGAGGTTGCAGATACGCAGTATTTT,CASSLRGEVADTQYF
TRBJ2-1,13,NA,many,TRBV4-3,TGCGCCAGCAGCCAGACCCGAGGCCATGAGCAGTTCTTC,CASSQTRGHEQFF
TRBJ2-7,15,TRBD2,many,TRBV4-1,TGCGCCAGCAGCTCCCCGGGACTAGAGACCTACGAGCAGTACTTC,CASSSPGLETYEQYF
TRBJ2-4,16,TRBD2,many,TRBV20-1,TGCAGTGCTAGAGGTTCCGTAGCGGGCATTACACACATTCAGTACTTC,CSARGSVAGITHIQYF
TRBJ1-1,12,NA,many,TRBV6-2/TRBV6-3,TGTGCCAGCAGTCGAGGGTTTCAAGAAGCTTTCTTT,CASSRGFQEAFF
TRBJ2-1,15,TRBD2,NA,TRBV4-2,TGTGCCAGCAGCCAAGTCCAGCGGGACTACAATGAGCAGTTCTTC,CASSQVQRDYNEQFF
TRBJ2-3,15,NA,few,TRBV3-1,TGTGCCAGCAGCCTCGGTAGGAGAAACGCAGATACGCAGTATTTT,CASSLGRRNADTQYF
TRBJ2-2,15,TRBD1,few,TRBV11-3,TGTGCCAGCAGTAACCACAGGGGGAACACCGGGGAGCTGTTTTTT,CASSNHRGNTGELFF
TRBJ2-3,13,NA,few,TRBV2,TGTGCCAGCAAGGGCGGGAGCACAGATACGCAGTATTTT,CASKGGSTDTQYF
TRBJ2-6,15,NA,NA,TRBV20-1,TGCAGTGCTGCCCCCGAGGGCTCTGGGGCCAACGTCCTGACTTTC,CSAAPEGSGANVLTF
TRBJ2-7,13,NA,many,TRBV11-2,TGTGCCAGCAGCCCAGGCAGGGGTATAAGGCAGTACTTC,CASSPGRGIRQYF
TRBJ2-2,16,TRBD1,NA,TRBV7-6,TGTGCCAGCAGCCTACGACAGGGGACAAACACCGGGGAGCTGTTTTTT,CASSLRQGTNTGELFF
TRBJ2-1,14,NA,NA,TRBV9,TGTGCCAGCAGCGTAGCCTCGGGGATTCAGGAGCAGTTCTTC,CASSVASGIQEQFF
TRBJ2-3,13,TRBD2,few,TRBV29-1,TGCAGCGTTGCTGGCGGGAGTGGGGATACGCAGTATTTT,CSVAGGSGDTQYF
TRBJ2-1,15,TRBD1,NA,TRBV12-3/TRBV12-4,TGTGCCAGCAGTGGCCGGGGACAGGGGGTGAATGAGCAGTTCTTC,CASSGRGQGVNEQFF
TRBJ2-1,15,TRBD2,few,TRBV2,TGTGCCAGCAGTGCGATTAGCGGGGGGGGACATGAGCAGTTCTTC,CASSAISGGGHEQFF
TRBJ2-1,15,NA,many,TRBV4-1,TGCGCCAGCAGCCAAGAGGTCCCCCAGACCTATGAGCAGTTCTTC,CASSQEVPQTYEQFF
TRBJ2-3,16,TRBD1,NA,TRBV7-9,TGTGCCAGCAGCCCAGTCCTGGGACAGGGAGCAGATACGCAGTATTTT,CASSPVLGQGADTQYF
TRBJ2-4,16,NA,few,TRBV6-1,TGTGCCAGCAGCGGGGGCCTCTCAGGGCTCCAAAACATTCAGTACTTC,CASSGGLSGLQNIQYF
TRBJ2-7,15,TRBD1,few,TRBV7-8,TGTGCCAGCAGCTTAGATGCAGGGGGTGGCGACGAGCAGTACTTC,CASSLDAGGGDEQYF
TRBJ2-1,14,TRBD2,NA,TRBV29-1,TGCAGCGTTCACCCTAGCGGGAGGGCCAATGAGCAGTTCTTC,CSVHPSGRANEQFF
TRBJ2-1,17,NA,NA,TRBV7-9,TGTGCCAGCAGCCCTCCCCCCGCGGGGCTTTACTACAATGAGCAGTTCTTC,CASSPPPAGLYYNEQFF
TRBJ1-5,17,NA,NA,TRBV7-3,TGTGCCAGCAGCCTACCCGACACCAGGGTGAGGAATCAGCCCCAGCATTTT,CASSLPDTRVRNQPQHF
TRBJ2-7,14,NA,few,TRBV5-1,TGCGCCAGCAGCTTGGTAAAAGGGGGTAACGAGCAGTACTTC,CASSLVKGGNEQYF
TRBJ2-3,14,NA,few,TRBV6-5,TGTGCCAGCAGTTATGTGGGTCTCACAGATACGCAGTATTTT,CASSYVGLTDTQYF
TRBJ2-7,14,TRBD2,many,TRBV6-2/TRBV6-3,TGTGCCAGCAGGGATAGCGGGGGCACCTACGAGCAGTACTTC,CASRDSGGTYEQYF
TRBJ2-7,12,TRBD1,NA,TRBV12-3/TRBV12-4,TGTGCCAGCAGGTCGACAGGGGTCGAGCAGTACTTC,CASRSTGVEQYF
TRBJ2-5,9,NA,NA,TRBV19,TGTGCCAGTAGCAAGGCCCAGTACTTC,CASSKAQYF
TRBJ2-3,15,NA,few,TRBV28,TGTGCCAGCAGCCCTAGACTCGGCGGCACAGATACGCAGTATTTT,CASSPRLGGTDTQYF
TRBJ2-2,15,TRBD2,NA,TRBV3-1,TGTGCCAGCAGCCAAGTTAGCGGGGGATCCGGGGAGCTGTTTTTT,CASSQVSGGSGELFF
TRBJ1-5,17,TRBD1,few,TRBV12-3/TRBV12-4,TGTGCCAGCAGTTTAGTTATCGGGACAGGGGAGAATCAGCCCCAGCATTTT,CASSLVIGTGENQPQHF
TRBJ1-2,15,TRBD1,NA,TRBV6-5,TGTGCCAGCAGTTACGCGGCAGGGGGTGACTATGGCTACACCTTC,CASSYAAGGDYGYTF
TRBJ2-3,17,NA,NA,TRBV7-8,TGTGCCAGCAGCTTACTTCGTGAGACCTCGAGCACAGATACGCAGTATTTT,CASSLLRETSSTDTQYF
TRBJ1-1,14,NA,few,TRBV27,TGTGCCAGCAGCCGGACCCCCGTGAACACTGAAGCTTTCTTT,CASSRTPVNTEAFF
TRBJ1-5,14,NA,many,TRBV4-3,TGCGCCAGCAGCCAAGATCAGGGGACGCAGCCCCAGCATTTT,CASSQDQGTQPQHF
TRBJ1-5,15,NA,NA,TRBV28,TGTGCCAGCAGTTTGCGGGGAGGTAGCAATCAGCCCCAGCATTTT,CASSLRGGSNQPQHF
TRBJ2-5,21,TRBD2,few,TRBV11-1,TGTGCCAGCAGCGCTCTGGGTCTAGCGGGGGGCGAGACGAGGTTCCTGGAGACCCAGTACTTC,CASSALGLAGGETRFLETQYF